This T cell receptor beta chain was profiled in a study of Graves' ophthalmopathy and Graves' hyperthyroidism. For repertoire sequencing, the TCR beta CDR3 regions were amplified from RNA transcripts. First-round RT-PCR with HTBI primers preceded a second-round multiplex PCR. TCRdb re-analysed the multiplex PCR reads in MiXCR, keeping a single row per CDR3 protein. The sample has over a million distinct CDR3 sequences, 35% to 40% seen once. The germline V gene has CDR1 SQVTM and CDR2 ANQGSEA. The V end lost 8 bases, the J end lost 1 base, and 18 bases lay between the germline ends. The CDR3 is 14 amino acids.

V usage is TRBV29-1 and J usage is TRBJ2-7; the D call may be TRBD1 or TRBD2 (5 bases each). The source material was peripheral blood or thyroid tissue (not recorded which). This receptor was obtained from an adult man with Graves' hyperthyroidism. CDR3 in amino acids: CSLNPGPKSYEQYF. CDR3 DNA: TGCAGCTTGAATCCGGGACCCAAGTCCTACGAGCAGTACTTC.